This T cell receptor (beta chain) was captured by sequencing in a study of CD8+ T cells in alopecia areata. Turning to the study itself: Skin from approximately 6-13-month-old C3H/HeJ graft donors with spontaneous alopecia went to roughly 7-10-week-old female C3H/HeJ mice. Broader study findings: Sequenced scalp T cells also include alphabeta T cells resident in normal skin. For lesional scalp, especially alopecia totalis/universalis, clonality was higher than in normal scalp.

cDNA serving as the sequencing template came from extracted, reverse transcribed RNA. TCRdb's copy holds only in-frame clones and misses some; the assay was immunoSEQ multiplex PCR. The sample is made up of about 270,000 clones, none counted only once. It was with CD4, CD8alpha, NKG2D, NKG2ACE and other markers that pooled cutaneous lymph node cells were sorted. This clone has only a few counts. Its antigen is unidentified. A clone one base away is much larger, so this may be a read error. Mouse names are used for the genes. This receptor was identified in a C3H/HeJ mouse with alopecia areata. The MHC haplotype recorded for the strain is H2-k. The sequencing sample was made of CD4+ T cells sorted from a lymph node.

CDR3 bases read: TGCACCTGCAGTGCAATCTGGGGGGAAGAC. Protein sequence: CTCSAIWGED. The CDR3, in full, reads CTCSAIWGEDTQYF. J is TRBJ2-5 and V is TRBV1; TRBD2 matches at 8 bases. From the germline J gene comes the end of the CDR3, since the read stops 4 residues before it. Germline V lookup: CDR1 NSQYPW, CDR2 LRSPGD (reference sequence). This CDR3 is 14 amino acids long.